Listed here are 16 T cell receptor beta chains from one sample, sequenced in a study of blood T cell repertoires in COVID-19. The protocol was immunoSEQ multiplex PCR, while the TCRdb copy is restricted to in-frame clones and leaves out a portion. The table has 100,000 to 150,000 clones, about 90% seen once. Sequencing was carried out using peripheral blood. Source of these receptors: a man aged 70-80 years who had recovered from COVID-19.

This rearrangement joins TRBV10-3 to TRBJ2-3; the D is unclear. V lost 4 bases and J lost 4, with 15 bases in between. This CDR3 region has 15 residues. Germline CDR1 and CDR2: ENHRY and SYGVKD. The CDR3 protein is CAISVTPREADTQYF. CDR3 sequence (DNA): TGTGCCATCAGTGTAACCCCCCGCGAGGCAGATACGCAGTATTTT.

The chain uses TRBV3-1 (or the pseudogene TRBV3-2) and TRBJ2-2; 9 positions agree with TRBD2. Germline V gene lookup returns CDR1 LGHDT and CDR2 YNNKEL (reference sequence). The CDR3 is made up of 17 amino acids. The J segment lost 3 bases and the V segment lost 2 bases, leaving 7 bases of the junction unmatched. The CDR3 bases are TGTGCCAGCAGCCAAAAGAGACTAGCGGTCGACACCGGGGAGCTGTTTTTT. Translating gives CASSQKRLAVDTGELFF.

This chain links TRBV19 with TRBJ1-5, with D tentatively TRBD1 (5 bases). There are 13 residues in the CDR3. Germline V gene sequence: CDR1 LNHDA, CDR2 SQIVND (reference sequence). V lost 3 bases and J 7 bases, leaving 10 bases between the germline ends. This CDR3 reads CASSIRVTQPQHF. The CDR3 region has the DNA TGTGCCAGTAGTATCAGGGTTACCCAGCCCCAGCATTTT.

The J gene is TRBJ2-5, the V gene TRBV7-7; 10 bases map to TRBD2. V shed 4 bases and J 2 bases; nucleotides not matched to a gene: 1. CDR1 is SSHAT, CDR2 FNYEAQ, per germline (reference sequence). The CDR3 covers 14 residues. CDR3 residues: CASSSTSGQETQYF. The CDR3 DNA follows: TGTGCCAGCAGCTCGACTAGCGGGCAAGAGACCCAGTACTTC. Filled out from reference TRBV7-7 and TRBJ2-5, the complete variable domain reads GAGVSQSPRYKVTKRGQDVTLRCDPISSHATLYWYQQALGQGPEFLTYFNYEAQPDKSGLPSDRFSAERPEGSISTLTIQRTEQRDSAMYRCASSSTSGQETQYFGPGTRLLVL.

The V gene is TRBV5-1, the J gene TRBJ1-1; no firm D call. Germline-derived CDR1 and CDR2 are SGHRS and YFSETQ. V was shortened by 0 bases and J by 0 bases, with 9 bases between the two germline ends. The CDR3 consists of 15 residues. The DNA of the CDR3 is TGCGCCAGCAGCTTGGGTAGCTCATTGAACACTGAAGCTTTCTTT. Its translation is CASSLGSSLNTEAFF.

This chain connects TRBV5-6 to TRBJ1-1; D gene ambiguous. There are 15 residues in the CDR3. Germline V gene lookup returns CDR1 SGHDT and CDR2 YYEEEE. V was shortened by 1 base and J by 5 bases, with 15 bases between the two germline ends. The CDR3 region has the DNA TGTGCCAGCAGCTTGAAGATTCGTAGGCGGACTGAAGCTTTCTTT. Encoded protein: CASSLKIRRRTEAFF.

V gene TRBV6-1 combines with J gene TRBJ2-5; D may be TRBD1 (6 bases). Trimming pared 3 bases from V and 4 bases from J, leaving 12 bases between. The germline V gene has CDR1 MNHNS and CDR2 SASEGT. The CDR3 covers 14 residues. DNA of the CDR3: TGTGCCAGCAGTGATTCACAGGGCGGAGAGACCCAGTACTTC. It yields the protein CASSDSQGGETQYF.

The chain has TRBV4-2 and TRBJ2-3; D perhaps matches TRBD1 (5 bases). The CDR3 is 14 amino acids. The germline V gene encodes CDR1 LGHNA and CDR2 YNFKEQ. V dropped 0 bases and J dropped 4 bases, with 8 bases sitting between them. The CDR3 sequence is CASSQEGVPDTQYF. The CDR3 coding sequence is TGTGCCAGCAGCCAAGAAGGGGTCCCAGATACGCAGTATTTT.

The chain carries TRBV7-9 and TRBJ2-3; 7 bases line up with TRBD1. The germline V gene encodes CDR1 SEHNR and CDR2 FQNEAQ (reference sequence). Losses at the gene ends were 5 bases for V and 2 bases for J; bases not matched to a gene: 7. This CDR3 is 15 amino acids long. Here the CDR3 reads CASSVVGQITDTQYF. In DNA, the CDR3 is TGTGCCAGCAGCGTCGTGGGACAGATCACAGATACGCAGTATTTT.

V and J are TRBV7-9 and TRBJ1-4; no clear D gene. Germline V gene sequence: CDR1 SEHNR, CDR2 FQNEAQ (reference sequence). V was clipped by 5 bases and J by 5 bases, with 15 bases between them. The CDR3 spans 15 residues. The CDR3 DNA sequence: TGTGCCAGCAGCCTGGGCCCCGGTATAAATGAAAAACTGTTTTTT. Amino acids: CASSLGPGINEKLFF.

This clone has only one observation. This chain links TRBV6-5 with TRBJ2-7; 7 bases are shared with TRBD1. Germline V gene lookup returns CDR1 MNHEY and CDR2 SVGAGI. CDR3 length: 13 amino acids. The J segment lost 1 base and the V segment lost 7 bases, leaving 4 bases of the junction unmatched. For the CDR3, the DNA is TGTGCCAGCACCCGGGGACAGTCCTACGAGCAGTACTTC. Its translation: CASTRGQSYEQYF.

This chain connects TRBV5-4 to TRBJ1-5; D unresolved. Germline V CDR1 and CDR2: SGHNT, YYREEE (reference sequence). The CDR3 length is 14 residues. V dropped 8 bases and J dropped 1 base, with 13 bases sitting between them. As DNA, the CDR3 is TGTGCCAGTCGGCGCGGGGAGAGCAATCAGCCCCAGCATTTT. Its translation is CASRRGESNQPQHF.

The rearrangement links TRBV24-1 to TRBJ2-3; TRBD1 matches at 7 bases. V dropped 9 bases and J dropped 8; count of bases not matched to a gene: 7. Germline CDR1 and CDR2: KGHDR and SFDVKD. The CDR3 length is 12 residues. The DNA of the CDR3 is TGTGCCACCGGGACAGACTTAGGTACGCAGTATTTT. Encoded protein: CATGTDLGTQYF.

The chain employs TRBV19 and TRBJ2-5; D possibly corresponds to TRBD1 (5 bases). CDR1 LNHDA and CDR2 SQIVND come from the germline V gene (reference sequence). V lost 2 bases, J lost 5 bases, and 9 bases lay in between. This CDR3 region has 13 residues. This CDR3 reads CASSIRGSETQYF. The CDR3 DNA follows: TGTGCCAGTAGTATAAGGGGTTCGGAGACCCAGTACTTC.

This chain connects TRBV6-4 to TRBJ2-5; 8 bases map to TRBD2. CDR1 is MRHNA and CDR2 is SNTAGT in the germline V gene. CDR3 length: 20 residues. Trimming removed 7 bases from V and 4 bases from J; junction bases left unmatched: 26. This CDR3 reads CASTNKGPVDREGGGETQYF. The CDR3 bases are TGTGCCAGCACCAACAAAGGGCCAGTAGACCGGGAGGGCGGGGGAGAGACCCAGTACTTC.

The chain recombines TRBV6-1 with TRBJ1-5; D uncertain. CDR3 length equals 18 residues. Looked up from germline, CDR1 is MNHNS and CDR2 is SASEGT. V lost 2 bases and J 2 bases, leaving 19 bases between the germline ends. The CDR3 region has the DNA TGTGCCAGCAGTGAAAACGTGGCATGGTTTACCCGCAATCAGCCCCAGCATTTT. Translated, it gives CASSENVAWFTRNQPQHF.